The 30 T cell receptor beta chains below come from one sample, sequenced in a study of CD8 T cells in ankylosing spondylitis. Whole-study results and caveats: It appeared that ankylosing spondylitis blood was characterized by a TCR beta motif of under ten highly homologous variants.

Antigens for these TCRs are unknown. TCRdb reprocessed the 5' RACE reads with MiXCR, giving one entry per CDR3 protein. This sample carries about 500,000 distinct CDR3 sequences, approximately 5.3% of them seen once, and the ten largest clones take around 3.4%. Sequenced sample: blood, either unsorted or a sorted T cell fraction (not recorded which). These receptors were collected from a male donor with ankylosing spondylitis.

In its sample, this clonotype was seen a few times. The chain couples TRBV5-1 to TRBJ2-5, with TRBD2 matching over 9 bases. The CDR3 spans 15 residues. Germline assignment: CDR1 SGHRS and CDR2 YFSETQ. The trim removed 5 bases at V and 5 bases at J, leaving 10 bases unmatched. The CDR3 protein is CASRETSGLGETQYF. CDR3 nucleotide sequence: TGCGCCAGCAGAGAGACTAGCGGTTTAGGGGAGACCCAGTACTTC. Variable domain in full (rest from reference TRBV5-1 and TRBJ2-5): KAGVTQTPRYLIKTRGQQVTLSCSPISGHRSVSWYQQTPGQGLQFLFEYFSETQRNKGNFPGRFSGRQFSNSRSEMNVSTLELGDSALYLCASRETSGLGETQYFGPGTRLLVL.

This clonotype was counted ten times or more. The chain joins TRBV12-3 or TRBV12-4 to TRBJ2-5; D might be TRBD1 or TRBD2, each matching 6 bases. The CDR3 spans 14 residues. V lost 5 bases, J lost 5 bases, and 15 bases lay in between. DNA of the CDR3: TGTGCCAGCAGTCAGCTGACAGGAGGGGAGACCCAGTACTTC. This sequence encodes CASSQLTGGETQYF.

This clonotype was detected many times. The chain recombines TRBV7-2 with TRBJ2-3; perhaps TRBD1 as D (5 bases). With 4 bases removed from V and 0 bases from J, the gap between germline ends came to 11 bases. The CDR3 is made up of 15 amino acids. Per germline, CDR1 SGHTA and CDR2 FQGNSA. DNA for the CDR3: TGTGCCAGCAGCTCCCCCAGGGTTAGCACAGATACGCAGTATTTT. Translating gives CASSSPRVSTDTQYF. The whole variable domain, remainder taken from reference TRBV7-2 and TRBJ2-3, is GAGVSQSPSNKVTEKGKDVELRCDPISGHTALYWYRQSLGQGLEFLIYFQGNSAPDKSGLPSDRFSAERTGGSVSTLTIQRTQQEDSAVYLCASSSPRVSTDTQYFGPGTRLTVL.

This chain's CDR3 is CASSPHQESNEQFF. The CDR3 DNA reads TGCGCCAGCAGCCCCCATCAGGAGAGCAATGAGCAGTTCTTC. The chain links TRBV5-1 to TRBJ2-1; D unclear. V was clipped by 4 bases and J by 6 bases, with 14 bases between them. This CDR3 comprises 14 residues. The germline V gene encodes CDR1 SGHRS and CDR2 YFSETQ.

This clonotype was counted many times. V usage is TRBV4-2 and J usage is TRBJ2-3; 7 bases match TRBD2. The CDR3 covers 17 residues. Germline V gene lookup returns CDR1 LGHNA and CDR2 YNFKEQ. Germline trimming cut 1 base from V and 0 bases from J; bases unmatched to any gene: 7. This chain's CDR3 is CASSQAASGDSTDTQYF. In DNA form, the CDR3 reads TGTGCCAGCAGCCAAGCGGCTAGCGGAGATAGCACAGATACGCAGTATTTT.

This clonotype has only a few counts. The rearrangement links TRBV5-1 to TRBJ2-3; TRBD2 agrees at 8 bases. The CDR3 is made up of 15 amino acids. CDR1 is SGHRS and CDR2 is YFSETQ in the germline V gene. V lost 4 bases, J lost 3 bases, and 7 bases stayed unmatched. CDR3 sequence (DNA): TGCGCCAGCAGCACCCAGCGGGAGAAGACAGATACGCAGTATTTT. Translating gives CASSTQREKTDTQYF.

This clonotype was counted many times. V and J are TRBV19 and TRBJ1-2; D may be TRBD1 (5 bases). Germline CDR1 is LNHDA and CDR2 is SQIVND (reference sequence). Trimming removed 4 bases at V and 4 bases at J, with 16 bases between. The CDR3 runs 15 residues. The chain's CDR3 is CASSTSGIQGYGYTF. DNA of the CDR3: TGTGCCAGTAGTACCTCAGGGATCCAGGGCTATGGCTACACCTTC.

This clonotype was seen many times. The chain recombines TRBV10-1 with TRBJ2-3; 11 bases are shared with TRBD2. The V and J ends lost 2 bases and 1 base, in that order; junction bases with no gene match: 8. Germline assignment: CDR1 WNHNN and CDR2 SYGVQD (reference sequence). This CDR3 spans 18 amino acids. CDR3 sequence: CASSEPGTSGARTDTQYF. The CDR3 nucleotides are TGCGCCAGCAGTGAGCCCGGGACTAGCGGAGCCCGCACAGATACGCAGTATTTT.

The chain combines TRBV5-1 with TRBJ2-7; 9 bases map to TRBD1. The CDR3 runs to 15 residues. Germline CDR1 is SGHRS and CDR2 is YFSETQ. After removal of 3 bases from V and 4 bases from J, the junction contained 8 bases not matched to a gene. The CDR3 here is CASSSGGQGTYEQYF. The CDR3 nucleotides read TGCGCCAGCAGCTCTGGCGGACAGGGGACGTACGAGCAGTACTTC.

Many counts were recorded for this clonotype. This chain connects TRBV6-1 to TRBJ2-5; weak D call: TRBD1 (6 bases). V gave up 4 bases and J gave up 5 bases, with 14 bases separating them. This CDR3 contains 14 residues. Germline V gene sequence: CDR1 MNHNS, CDR2 SASEGT. For the CDR3, the DNA is TGTGCCAGCAGTGCCCTTTACAGGGAGGAGACCCAGTACTTC. This codes for CASSALYREETQYF.

In its sample, this clonotype was seen many times. This chain links TRBV7-2 with TRBJ1-3, with D maybe TRBD1 (5 bases). Trimming stripped 6 bases from V and 2 bases from J, with 11 bases between. Germline CDR1 and CDR2: SGHTA and FQGNSA. The CDR3 runs to 14 residues. CDR3: CASRPTGAGNTIYF. Written as DNA, the CDR3 is TGTGCCAGCAGACCAACAGGTGCTGGAAACACCATATATTTT.

The CDR3 here is CAIRADRGQAGELFF. The DNA for the CDR3 is TGTGCCATCAGGGCCGACAGGGGGCAGGCCGGGGAGCTGTTTTTT. The chain uses TRBV10-3 and TRBJ2-2, with 10 positions matching TRBD1. This CDR3 is 15 amino acids long. With V trimmed by 6 bases and J by 6 bases, 7 bases remained unmatched. The germline CDR1 and CDR2 sequences are ENHRY and SYGVKD.

This clonotype has a handful of counts. The chain combines TRBV20-1 with TRBJ1-4, with TRBD1 identical over 7 bases. The CDR3 runs to 13 residues. After removal of 3 bases from V and 8 bases from J, the junction contained 6 bases not matched to a gene. The germline CDR1 and CDR2 sequences are DFQATT and SNEGSKA (reference sequence). CDR3 coding DNA: TGCAGTGCTAGTTTGACAGGGTACGAAAAACTGTTTTTT. The encoded protein is CSASLTGYEKLFF.

This clonotype occurred many times. The chain has TRBV10-1 and TRBJ2-1; 9 bases agree with TRBD2. The trim removed 0 bases at V and 8 bases at J, leaving 11 bases unmatched. Per the germline V gene, CDR1 is WNHNN and CDR2 is SYGVQD (reference sequence). The CDR3 is 17 amino acids. The CDR3 DNA sequence: TGCGCCAGCAGTGAGTCCCTGGCTAGCGGGATAGAGGATGAGCAGTTCTTC. The encoded protein is CASSESLASGIEDEQFF.

This clonotype was detected ten times or more. This chain joins TRBV27 and TRBJ1-2; 7 bases are shared with TRBD1. CDR3 length equals 15 residues. The junction had 14 bases not matched to a gene; V was cut back by 5 bases and J by 8 bases. CDR1 is MNHEY and CDR2 is SMNVEV in the germline V gene (reference sequence). Here the CDR3 DNA reads TGTGCCAGCAGTCCGTCGACAGGGAGGTTTATGGGCTACACCTTC. Translation: CASSPSTGRFMGYTF.

This clonotype was found a few times. This rearrangement joins TRBV2 to TRBJ2-7; D is uncertain. V lost 6 bases and J 2 bases, leaving 17 bases between the germline ends. This CDR3 comprises 15 residues. Germline V lookup: CDR1 SNHLY, CDR2 FYNNEI. This CDR3 is CASSNRGRNTYEQYF. The CDR3 region has the DNA TGTGCCAGCAGCAATAGAGGACGGAATACCTACGAGCAGTACTTC.

This clonotype appeared many times. The chain couples TRBV15 to TRBJ2-2; 11 nucleotides match TRBD2. In germline, CDR1 is LNHNV, CDR2 YYDKDF (reference sequence). The CDR3 covers 16 residues. Trimming removed 2 bases from V and 5 bases from J; junction bases left unmatched: 4. The CDR3 spells CATSRTSGGFTGELFF. The CDR3 coding sequence is TGTGCCACCAGCAGAACTAGCGGGGGATTTACCGGGGAGCTGTTTTTT.

This clonotype was picked up many times. The junction and the germline gene differ at one end; a read error may be behind it. The genes are TRBV29-1 and TRBJ1-1; 8 nucleotides line up with TRBD1. This CDR3 has 12 residues. The germline V gene has CDR1 SQVTM and CDR2 ANQGSEA. In DNA form, the CDR3 reads TGCAGCGCCCTAAGGGACAGGAGCCTCACCGTCTTT. This encodes CSALRDRSLTVF.

This clonotype was recorded many times. The chain is built from TRBV4-1 and TRBJ1-2; 10 bases align to TRBD1. The CDR3 has 15 amino acids. The trim removed 0 bases at V and 10 bases at J, leaving 8 bases unmatched. Per germline, CDR1 MGHRA and CDR2 YSYEKL. CDR3 nucleotide sequence: TGCGCCAGCAGCCAAGATCTCCCGGGACAGGGGACCTACACCTTC. This codes for CASSQDLPGQGTYTF.

This clonotype was recorded at least ten times. The chain has TRBV29-1 and TRBJ2-3; D not certain. Germline CDR1 reads SQVTM; CDR2 reads ANQGSEA. This CDR3 comprises 8 residues. Trimming removed 7 bases at V and 4 bases at J, with 0 bases between. CDR3 protein: CSADTQYF. DNA of the CDR3: TGCAGCGCAGATACGCAGTATTTT.

This clonotype was counted only a few times. The gene calls are TRBV20-1 and TRBJ2-3; TRBD2 agrees at 7 bases. With 2 bases clipped from V and 4 bases from J, the junction kept 6 bases outside the gene matches. This CDR3 is 14 amino acids long. Germline CDR1 is DFQATT and CDR2 is SNEGSKA (reference sequence). CDR3 sequence reads: CSARSRGSADTQYF. CDR3 coding DNA: TGCAGTGCTAGATCGCGGGGGTCCGCAGATACGCAGTATTTT.

This clonotype was counted ten times or more. The chain uses TRBV30 and TRBJ1-1, with D perhaps TRBD1 (6 bases). The length of the CDR3 is 11 residues. Trimming shortened V by 7 bases and J by 4 bases, and 10 bases separated the two germline ends. Germline V gene data show CDR1 as GTSNPN and CDR2 as SVGIG (reference sequence). The CDR3 region is CALDSFTEAFF. CDR3 nucleotides: TGTGCCTTGGACAGCTTCACTGAAGCTTTCTTT.

Ten or more counts support this clonotype. This chain connects TRBV3-1 to TRBJ1-5; the D is unclear. V was pared by 0 bases and J by 6 bases, with 9 bases between. The germline gives CDR1 LGHDT, CDR2 YNNKEL (reference sequence). This CDR3 spans 14 amino acids. CDR3 in amino acids: CASSQETTGQPQHF. The CDR3, as DNA: TGTGCCAGCAGCCAAGAGACCACTGGTCAGCCCCAGCATTTT.

This clonotype is a singleton in its sample. This may come from a read error, since a much larger clone is one base off. The chain has TRBV29-1 and TRBJ2-1; a possible D gene is TRBD1 (5 bases). V was pared by 2 bases and J by 9 bases, with 8 bases between. The germline CDR1 and CDR2 sequences are SQVTM and ANQGSEA. The CDR3 is made up of 11 amino acids. The CDR3 DNA is TGCAGCGTTGAAAGGGGTAGTGAGCAGTTCTTC. It yields the protein CSVERGSEQFF.

This clonotype was recorded at least ten times. The chain uses TRBV7-9 and TRBJ1-2; 7 bases agree with TRBD1. This CDR3 has 17 amino acids. Per the germline V gene, CDR1 is SEHNR and CDR2 is FQNEAQ (reference sequence). J lost 4 bases, V lost 2 bases, and 13 bases had no gene match. The CDR3 bases are TGTGCCAGCAGCTTAAATAGGGGGCGCACCGCGATCTATGGCTACACCTTC. Translating gives CASSLNRGRTAIYGYTF.

This clonotype showed up many times. The chain links TRBV12-3 or TRBV12-4 to TRBJ1-5; the match to TRBD1 covers 8 bases. Trimming took 3 bases from V and 4 from J; bases not matched to a gene: 8. The CDR3 has 16 residues. The CDR3 DNA reads as TGTGCCAGCAGTTTCTTTAGCACAGGGGGAAATCAGCCCCAGCATTTT. Encoded protein: CASSFFSTGGNQPQHF.

This clonotype was counted between two and nine times. The chain combines TRBV3-1 with TRBJ2-2, with 7 bases fitting TRBD1. CDR1 is LGHDT and CDR2 is YNNKEL in the germline V gene (reference sequence). This CDR3 has 12 residues. Unmatched junction bases numbered 6, after V lost 10 bases and J lost 7 bases. This CDR3 is CATQGDRGELFF. CDR3 coding DNA: TGTGCCACCCAGGGGGACCGCGGGGAGCTGTTTTTT.

This clonotype was found many times. J is TRBJ2-5 and V is TRBV18; D is undetermined. V lost 0 bases to trimming and J lost 2 bases, with 7 bases between them. The CDR3 extends over 14 amino acids. Germline CDR1 reads KGHSH; CDR2 reads LQKENI. In DNA form, the CDR3 reads TGTGCCAGCTCACCACCGGAAGTTCAAGAGACCCAGTACTTC. Translating gives CASSPPEVQETQYF.

The sample holds a few counts of this clonotype. The chain combines TRBV4-1 with TRBJ2-7; 10 nucleotides match TRBD1. Germline V lookup: CDR1 MGHRA, CDR2 YSYEKL. The CDR3 loop spans 16 amino acids. With 5 bases clipped from V and 6 bases from J, the junction kept 13 bases outside the gene matches. The CDR3 region is CASSLSAGTGAPEQYF. In DNA form, the CDR3 reads TGCGCCAGCAGCTTATCAGCCGGGACAGGGGCCCCCGAGCAGTACTTC.

The V and J genes are TRBV4-1 and TRBJ1-1; no firm D call. The CDR3 loop spans 13 amino acids. V lost 0 bases, J lost 12 bases, and 14 bases lay in between. Looked up from germline, CDR1 is MGHRA and CDR2 is YSYEKL. CDR3 in DNA: TGCGCCAGCAGCCAAGAGTTGAAGAGGAGTACTTTCTTT. Protein product: CASSQELKRSTFF.